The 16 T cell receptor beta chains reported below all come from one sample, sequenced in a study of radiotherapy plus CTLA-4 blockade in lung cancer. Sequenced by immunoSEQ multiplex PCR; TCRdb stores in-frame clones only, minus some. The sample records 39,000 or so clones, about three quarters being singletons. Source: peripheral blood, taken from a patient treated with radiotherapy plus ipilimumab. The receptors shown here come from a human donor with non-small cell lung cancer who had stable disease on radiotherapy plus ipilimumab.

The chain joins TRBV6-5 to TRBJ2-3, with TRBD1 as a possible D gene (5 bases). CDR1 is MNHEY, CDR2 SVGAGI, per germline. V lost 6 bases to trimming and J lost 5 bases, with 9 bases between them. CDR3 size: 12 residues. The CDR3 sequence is CASSRTGDTQYF. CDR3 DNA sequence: TGTGCCAGCAGCCGTACAGGAGATACGCAGTATTTT.

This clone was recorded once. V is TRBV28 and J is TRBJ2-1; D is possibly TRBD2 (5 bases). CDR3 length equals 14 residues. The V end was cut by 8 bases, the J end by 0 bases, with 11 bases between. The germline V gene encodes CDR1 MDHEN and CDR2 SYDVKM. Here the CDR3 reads CASGGANSYNEQFF. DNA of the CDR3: TGTGCCAGCGGAGGAGCGAACTCCTACAATGAGCAGTTCTTC.

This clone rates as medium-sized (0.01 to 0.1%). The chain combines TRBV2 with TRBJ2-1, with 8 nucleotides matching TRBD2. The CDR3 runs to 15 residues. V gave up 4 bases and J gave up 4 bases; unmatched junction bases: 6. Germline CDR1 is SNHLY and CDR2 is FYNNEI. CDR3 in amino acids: CASSVTAGGYNEQFF. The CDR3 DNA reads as TGTGCCAGCAGTGTCACGGCGGGGGGTTACAATGAGCAGTTCTTC.

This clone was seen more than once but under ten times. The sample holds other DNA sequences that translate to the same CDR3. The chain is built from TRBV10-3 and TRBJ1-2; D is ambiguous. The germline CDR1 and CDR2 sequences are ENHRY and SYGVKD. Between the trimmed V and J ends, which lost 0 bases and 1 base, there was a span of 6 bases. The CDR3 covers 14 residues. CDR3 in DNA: TGTGCCATCAGTGAGTCGGGAATTAACTATGGCTACACCTTC. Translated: CAISESGINYGYTF.

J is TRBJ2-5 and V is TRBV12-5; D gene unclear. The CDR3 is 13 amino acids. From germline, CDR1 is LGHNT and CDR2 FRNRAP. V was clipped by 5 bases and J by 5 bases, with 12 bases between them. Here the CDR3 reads CASGLGRVETQYF. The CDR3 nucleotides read TGTGCTAGTGGTCTCGGACGGGTTGAGACCCAGTACTTC.

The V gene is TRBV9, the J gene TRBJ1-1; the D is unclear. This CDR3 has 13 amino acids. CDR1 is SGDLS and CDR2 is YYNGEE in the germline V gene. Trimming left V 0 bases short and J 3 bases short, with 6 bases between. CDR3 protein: CASSVEAHTEAFF. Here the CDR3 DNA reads TGTGCCAGCAGCGTAGAGGCCCACACTGAAGCTTTCTTT.

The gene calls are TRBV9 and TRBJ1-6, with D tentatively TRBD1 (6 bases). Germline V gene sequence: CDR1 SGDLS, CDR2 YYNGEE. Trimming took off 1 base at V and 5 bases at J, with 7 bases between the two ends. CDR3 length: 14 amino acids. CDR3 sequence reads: CASSVQGNNSPLHF. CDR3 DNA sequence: TGTGCCAGCAGCGTACAGGGGAATAATTCACCCCTCCACTTT.

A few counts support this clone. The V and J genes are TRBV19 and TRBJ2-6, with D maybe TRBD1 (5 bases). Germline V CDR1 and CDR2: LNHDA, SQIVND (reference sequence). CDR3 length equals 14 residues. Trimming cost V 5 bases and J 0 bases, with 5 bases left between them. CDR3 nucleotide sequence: TGTGCCAGTAGTGACAGCTCTGGGGCCAACGTCCTGACTTTC. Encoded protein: CASSDSSGANVLTF. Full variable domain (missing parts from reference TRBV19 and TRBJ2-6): DGGITQSPKYLFRKEGQNVTLSCEQNLNHDAMYWYRQDPGQGLRLIYYSQIVNDFQKGDIAEGYSVSREKKESFPLTVTSAQKNPTAFYLCASSDSSGANVLTFGAGSRLTVL.

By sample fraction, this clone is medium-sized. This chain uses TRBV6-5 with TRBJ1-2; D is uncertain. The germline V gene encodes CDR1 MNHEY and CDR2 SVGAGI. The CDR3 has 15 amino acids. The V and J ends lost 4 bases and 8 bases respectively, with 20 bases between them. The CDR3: CASSSPSTSISGYTF. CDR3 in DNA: TGTGCCAGCAGTTCCCCTTCTACCTCAATTTCGGGCTACACCTTC.

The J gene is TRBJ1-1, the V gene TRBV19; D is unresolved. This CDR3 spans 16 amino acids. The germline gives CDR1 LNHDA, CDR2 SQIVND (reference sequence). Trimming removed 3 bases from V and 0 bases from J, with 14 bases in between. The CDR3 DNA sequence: TGTGCCAGTAGTATTGGCATCTCCGGCATGAACACTGAAGCTTTCTTT. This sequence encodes CASSIGISGMNTEAFF.

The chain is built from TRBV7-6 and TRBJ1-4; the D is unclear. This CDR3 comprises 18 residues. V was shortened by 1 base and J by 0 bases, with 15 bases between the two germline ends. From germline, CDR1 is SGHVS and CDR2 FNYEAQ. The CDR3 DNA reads TGTGCCAGCAGCTTAGTTGACATCCTCTCAACAACTAATGAAAAACTGTTTTTT. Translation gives CASSLVDILSTTNEKLFF.

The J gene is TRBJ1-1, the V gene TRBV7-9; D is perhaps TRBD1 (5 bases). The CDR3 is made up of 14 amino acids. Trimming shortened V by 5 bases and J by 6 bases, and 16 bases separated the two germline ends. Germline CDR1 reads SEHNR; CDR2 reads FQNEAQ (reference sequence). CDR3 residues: CASSTNAGRAEAFF. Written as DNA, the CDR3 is TGTGCCAGCAGCACGAATGCAGGGAGGGCTGAAGCTTTCTTT.

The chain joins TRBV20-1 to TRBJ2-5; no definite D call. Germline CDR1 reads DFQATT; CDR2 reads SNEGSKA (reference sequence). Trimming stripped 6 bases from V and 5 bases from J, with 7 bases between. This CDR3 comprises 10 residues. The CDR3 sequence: CSAARETQYF. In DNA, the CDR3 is TGCAGTGCCGCAAGGGAGACCCAGTACTTC.

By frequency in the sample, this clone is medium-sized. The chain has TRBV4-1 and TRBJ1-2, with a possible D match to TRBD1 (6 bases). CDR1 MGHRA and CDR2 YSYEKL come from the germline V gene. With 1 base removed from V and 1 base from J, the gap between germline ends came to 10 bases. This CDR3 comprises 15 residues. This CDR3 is CASSQVDSRNYGYTF. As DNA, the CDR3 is TGCGCCAGCAGCCAAGTGGACAGCCGTAACTATGGCTACACCTTC.

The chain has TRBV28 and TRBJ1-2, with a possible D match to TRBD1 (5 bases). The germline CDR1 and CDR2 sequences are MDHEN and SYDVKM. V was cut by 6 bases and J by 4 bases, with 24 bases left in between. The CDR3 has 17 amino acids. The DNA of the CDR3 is TGTGCCAGCAGCTACACAGGCCGGGTAGTGCTAAGCTATGGCTACACCTTC. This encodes CASSYTGRVVLSYGYTF.

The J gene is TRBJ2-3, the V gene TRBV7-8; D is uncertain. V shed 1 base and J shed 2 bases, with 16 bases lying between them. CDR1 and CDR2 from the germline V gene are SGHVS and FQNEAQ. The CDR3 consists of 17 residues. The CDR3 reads CASSLGLGRADTDTQYF. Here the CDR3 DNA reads TGTGCCAGCAGCTTAGGTCTAGGTAGAGCCGACACAGATACGCAGTATTTT.